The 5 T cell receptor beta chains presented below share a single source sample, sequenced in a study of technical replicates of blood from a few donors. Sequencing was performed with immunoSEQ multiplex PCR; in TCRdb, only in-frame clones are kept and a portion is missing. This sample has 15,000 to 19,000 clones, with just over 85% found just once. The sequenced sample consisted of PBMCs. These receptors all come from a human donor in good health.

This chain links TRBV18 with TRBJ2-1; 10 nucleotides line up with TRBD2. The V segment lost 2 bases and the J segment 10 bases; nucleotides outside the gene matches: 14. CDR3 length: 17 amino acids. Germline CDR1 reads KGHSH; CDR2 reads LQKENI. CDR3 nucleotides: TGTGCCAGCTCACCAGGGACTAGCGCGGTGGGGATGGGAGAGCAGTTCTTC. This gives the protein CASSPGTSAVGMGEQFF.

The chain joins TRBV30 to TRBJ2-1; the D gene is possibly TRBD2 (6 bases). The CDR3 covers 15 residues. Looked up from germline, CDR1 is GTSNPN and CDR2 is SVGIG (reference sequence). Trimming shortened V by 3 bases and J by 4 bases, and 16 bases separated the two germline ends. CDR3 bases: TGTGCCTGGAGCGTAGCCGGGAGCATATACAATGAGCAGTTCTTC. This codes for CAWSVAGSIYNEQFF. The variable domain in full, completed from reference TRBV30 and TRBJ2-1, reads SQTIHQWPATLVQPVGSPLSLECTVEGTSNPNLYWYRQAAGRGLQLLFYSVGIGQISSEVPQNLSASRPQDRQFILSSKKLLLSDSGFYLCAWSVAGSIYNEQFFGPGTRLTVL.

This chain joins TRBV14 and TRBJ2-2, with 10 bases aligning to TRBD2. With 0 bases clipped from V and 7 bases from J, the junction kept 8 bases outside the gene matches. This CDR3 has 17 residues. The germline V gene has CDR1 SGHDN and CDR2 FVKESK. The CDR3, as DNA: TGTGCCAGCAGCCAAGAAAAATCTAGCGGGAGAATCGGGGAGCTGTTTTTT. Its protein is CASSQEKSSGRIGELFF.

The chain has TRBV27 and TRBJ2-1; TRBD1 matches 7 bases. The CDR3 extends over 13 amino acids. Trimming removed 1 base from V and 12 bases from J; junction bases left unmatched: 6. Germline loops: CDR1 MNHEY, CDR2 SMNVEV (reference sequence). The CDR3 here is CASSLWTGALQFF. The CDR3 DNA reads TGTGCCAGCAGTTTATGGACAGGCGCTTTGCAGTTCTTC.

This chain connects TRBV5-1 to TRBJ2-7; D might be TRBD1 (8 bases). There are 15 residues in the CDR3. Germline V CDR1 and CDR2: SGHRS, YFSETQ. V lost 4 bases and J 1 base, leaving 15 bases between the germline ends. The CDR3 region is CASSTGGAGSYEQYF. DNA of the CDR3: TGCGCCAGCAGCACAGGGGGGGCCGGATCCTACGAGCAGTACTTC.